What follows are 21 T cell receptor beta chains derived from one specimen sequenced in a study of blood T cells in healthy people across ages. Using a J-beta primer mix together with a sample-barcoded 5' primer, a second PCR was run for about 6 to 12 cycles. From the 5' RACE reads, TCRdb called clonotypes with MiXCR, one entry per CDR3 protein. The sample shows 650,000 to 950,000 distinct CDR3 sequences, under 55% of them seen only once. The sequenced material came from blood. The receptors were gathered from a man aged 60 to 69 in good health.

As regards this clonotype: An end of the junction differs from the germline gene, which may be a read error. This chain links TRBV30 with TRBJ2-1, with TRBD1 matching 8 bases. Germline CDR1 GTSNPN, CDR2 SVGIG (reference sequence). The CDR3 runs 13 residues. The CDR3 nucleotides read TGTGCCTGGAGCAGGGGGCAGCTGAATGAGCGGTTCTTC. Its protein is CAWSRGQLNERFF.

The V call is TRBV12-3 or TRBV12-4, the J call TRBJ2-1, with 7 bases matching TRBD2. The CDR3 length is 16 residues. V lost 5 bases, J lost 4 bases, and 11 bases stayed unmatched. CDR3 in amino acids: CASSDDLSGVYNEQFF. CDR3 DNA sequence: TGTGCCAGCAGTGACGATTTGAGCGGGGTTTACAATGAGCAGTTCTTC.

This clonotype was found a few times. The chain recombines TRBV4-1 with TRBJ1-1; D is unresolved. V was cut by 0 bases and J by 0 bases, with 8 bases left in between. CDR3 length: 15 residues. Germline CDR1 is MGHRA and CDR2 is YSYEKL. The CDR3 nucleotides read TGCGCCAGCAGCCAAGATTCGGGGATGAACACTGAAGCTTTCTTT. Translated: CASSQDSGMNTEAFF.

The chain's CDR3 is CASSLDGTQFEQYF. CDR3 nucleotides: TGTGCCAGCAGTTTAGACGGGACTCAGTTTGAGCAGTACTTC. V and J are TRBV28 and TRBJ2-7; maybe TRBD2 (6 bases). The CDR3 covers 14 residues. The V end lost 2 bases, the J end lost 7 bases, and 15 bases lay between the germline ends. Germline CDR1 and CDR2: MDHEN and SYDVKM.

The chain combines TRBV20-1 with TRBJ1-6, with 10 bases fitting TRBD1. The CDR3 consists of 15 residues. V trimming: 3 bases; J trimming: 10 bases; junction bases outside the gene matches: 9. Germline V CDR1 and CDR2: DFQATT, SNEGSKA (reference sequence). The DNA for the CDR3 is TGCAGTGCTAGTGACCGGGACAGGGGAAAATCACCCCTCCACTTT. Translated: CSASDRDRGKSPLHF.

The CDR3 DNA follows: TGCAGTGCTAGGGGGTCTAGCGGGGGTTTAGATGAGCAGTACTTC. The encoded protein is CSARGSSGGLDEQYF. This chain links TRBV20-1 with TRBJ2-5; the match to TRBD2 covers 10 bases. V lost 3 bases to trimming and J lost 11 bases; unmatched junction nucleotides: 15. CDR1 DFQATT and CDR2 SNEGSKA come from the germline V gene (reference sequence). This CDR3 comprises 15 residues.

Regarding this clonotype: Just one base apart from a much larger clone, this may be a read error. The rearrangement links TRBV3-1 to TRBJ2-2; TRBD2 matches 7 bases. The CDR3 length is 17 residues. Germline V CDR1 and CDR2: LGHDT, YNNKEL (reference sequence). The V segment lost 0 bases and the J segment 0 bases; nucleotides outside the gene matches: 4. In DNA form, the CDR3 reads TGTGCCAGCAGCCAAGATCGGGGGGTCTCGAACACCGGGGAGCTGTTTTTT. It is translated as CASSQDRGVSNTGELFF.

The chain carries TRBV29-1 and TRBJ1-4; D remains ambiguous. V was trimmed by 0 bases and J by 7 bases, leaving 12 bases between them. The V gene's germline CDR1 is SQVTM and CDR2 ANQGSEA. The CDR3 is 14 residues long. The CDR3 reads CSVEDGTLSEKLFF. As DNA, the CDR3 is TGCAGCGTTGAAGATGGAACCCTCAGTGAAAAACTGTTTTTT.

This clonotype was observed at least ten times. The V call is TRBV18, the J call TRBJ1-6, with D possibly being TRBD1 (6 bases). The CDR3 is 14 residues long. Trimming pared 4 bases from V and 5 bases from J, leaving 9 bases between. CDR1 is KGHSH and CDR2 is LQKENI in the germline V gene. The CDR3 here is CASSLDRNNSPLHF. The CDR3 nucleotides are TGTGCCAGCTCACTAGACAGGAATAATTCACCCCTCCACTTT.

This rearrangement joins TRBV12-5 to TRBJ2-1, with 9 bases aligning to TRBD1. Per the germline V gene, CDR1 is LGHNT and CDR2 is FRNRAP. CDR3 length: 12 amino acids. The V segment lost 6 bases and the J segment 12 bases; nucleotides outside the gene matches: 6. The CDR3 sequence is CASGQDRGGQFF. In nucleotides, the CDR3 is TGTGCTAGTGGCCAGGACAGGGGAGGGCAGTTCTTC.

This clonotype occurred a few times. CDR3 loop: CASSPGLLNTGELFF. The DNA for the CDR3 is TGTGCCAGCAGCCCGGGACTCTTGAACACCGGGGAGCTGTTTTTT. This rearrangement joins TRBV7-2 to TRBJ2-2; perhaps TRBD2 as D (6 bases). This CDR3 is 15 amino acids long. In germline, CDR1 is SGHTA, CDR2 FQGNSA. With 5 bases removed from V and 1 base from J, the gap between germline ends came to 11 bases. Variable domain in full (rest from reference TRBV7-2 and TRBJ2-2): GAGVSQSPSNKVTEKGKDVELRCDPISGHTALYWYRQSLGQGLEFLIYFQGNSAPDKSGLPSDRFSAERTGGSVSTLTIQRTQQEDSAVYLCASSPGLLNTGELFFGEGSRLTVL.

The chain links TRBV9 to TRBJ1-2, with D perhaps matching TRBD1 (6 bases). The CDR3 runs to 15 residues. The germline gives CDR1 SGDLS, CDR2 YYNGEE. The V end lost 3 bases, the J end lost 4 bases, and 16 bases lay between the germline ends. The CDR3 DNA is TGTGCCAGCAGCGCCTCACAGGGAGGTGGCTATGGCTACACCTTC. This codes for CASSASQGGGYGYTF.

Regarding this clonotype: One end of the junction does not line up with germline, which may come from a read error. The rearrangement joins TRBV5-4 to TRBJ1-2; D not certain. The CDR3 has 14 amino acids. Germline V gene sequence: CDR1 SGHNT, CDR2 YYREEE (reference sequence). CDR3 sequence reads: CAGSLDGGVHGYTF. DNA of the CDR3: TGTGCCGGCAGCTTGGATGGCGGGGTGCATGGCTACACCTTC.

V and J are TRBV29-1 and TRBJ2-1, with 15 bases matching TRBD2. The germline V gene encodes CDR1 SQVTM and CDR2 ANQGSEA. The CDR3 runs to 16 residues. Trimming took 4 bases from V and 5 from J; bases not matched to a gene: 6. CDR3: CSVGGLAGGPNNEQFF. The CDR3 DNA is TGCAGCGTTGGGGGACTAGCGGGGGGTCCGAACAATGAGCAGTTCTTC.

This clonotype was observed a handful of times. The chain is built from TRBV2 and TRBJ1-2, with D hard to call. The CDR3 has 14 residues. Trimming cost V 6 bases and J 0 bases, with 11 bases left between them. Germline V gene lookup returns CDR1 SNHLY and CDR2 FYNNEI. Here the CDR3 reads CASRLAGSNYGYTF. CDR3 bases: TGTGCCAGCAGGCTTGCGGGATCTAACTATGGCTACACCTTC.

The V call is TRBV12-3 or TRBV12-4, the J call TRBJ1-4; a possible D gene is TRBD1 (6 bases). There are 15 residues in the CDR3. V was pared by 5 bases and J by 2 bases, with 12 bases between. CDR3 nucleotide sequence: TGTGCCAGCAGTCGATACAGGGAGACTAATGAAAAACTGTTTTTT. Its translation is CASSRYRETNEKLFF.

This clonotype showed up just a few times. One end of the junction is discordant with germline, which a read error may explain. CDR3 amino acids: CASRLDPYGYTF. The CDR3 DNA is TGTGCCAGCAGATTGGACCCTTATGGCTACACCTTC. This chain uses TRBV5-6 with TRBJ1-2; D unclear. Germline lookup yields CDR1 SGHDT and CDR2 YYEEEE. The CDR3 runs to 12 residues. Drawing the rest from reference TRBV5-6 and TRBJ1-2, the complete variable domain is DAGVTQSPTHLIKTRGQQVTLRCSPKSGHDTVSWYQQALGQGPQFIFQYYEEEERQRGNFPDRFSGHQFPNYSSELNVNALLLGDSALYLCASRLDPYGYTFGSGTRLTVV.

The gene calls are TRBV10-3 and TRBJ1-2, with D maybe TRBD1 (5 bases). V was clipped by 7 bases and J by 2 bases, with 11 bases between them. This CDR3 contains 13 residues. Germline V gene sequence: CDR1 ENHRY, CDR2 SYGVKD. The CDR3, as DNA: TGTGCCATCACGGGGGGATTGAACTATGGCTACACCTTC. It yields the protein CAITGGLNYGYTF.

This rearrangement joins TRBV6-5 to TRBJ2-7; the D gene is possibly TRBD2 (5 bases). Germline V lookup: CDR1 MNHEY, CDR2 SVGAGI. Between the trimmed V and J ends, which lost 7 bases and 6 bases, there was a span of 10 bases. The CDR3 sequence is 11 residues long. The chain's CDR3 is CASTRGGEQYF. In DNA form, the CDR3 reads TGTGCCAGCACTAGAGGAGGCGAGCAGTACTTC.

This chain joins TRBV6-6 and TRBJ2-3; D remains ambiguous. V lost 6 bases, J lost 4 bases, and 14 bases lay in between. The CDR3 has 14 residues. Looked up from germline, CDR1 is MNHNY and CDR2 is SVGAGI (reference sequence). This CDR3 reads CASSLVQIPDTQYF. CDR3 DNA sequence: TGTGCCAGCAGCCTCGTGCAAATTCCAGATACGCAGTATTTT.

The chain is built from TRBV11-1 and TRBJ1-4; D uncertain. The CDR3 covers 13 residues. Germline-derived CDR1 and CDR2 are SGHAT and FQDESV (reference sequence). Trimming took off 5 bases at V and 5 bases at J, with 9 bases between the two ends. Here the CDR3 DNA reads TGTGCCAGCAGCCAAACAAGGAATGAAAAACTGTTTTTT. Translating gives CASSQTRNEKLFF. Full variable domain (missing parts from reference TRBV11-1 and TRBJ1-4): EAEVAQSPRYKITEKSQAVAFWCDPISGHATLYWYRQILGQGPELLVQFQDESVVDDSQLPKDRFSAERLKGVDSTLKIQPAELGDSAMYLCASSQTRNEKLFFGSGTQLSVL.